The rows below give T cell receptor beta chains drawn from one sample of a study of T cells in Graves' hyperthyroidism and ophthalmopathy. TCRdb ran MiXCR on the multiplex PCR reads and lists one entry per CDR3 protein. The sample has 660,000 or so distinct CDR3 sequences, about a fifth seen once. Material for sequencing was blood. The origin of the receptors is a man aged 30-40 years with Graves' ophthalmopathy. Both conserved end residues are part of each CDR3. The order of the fields is CDR3 DNA, CDR3 protein, clone size, D gene, J gene, V gene. D genes are given only for firm matches. Size is omitted from some rows. Given values are once, few, many or a class for expanded clones.

CDR3 DNA: TGTGCCAGCAGCCCGGGGTGGTCCTACGAGCAGTACTTC
CDR3 protein: CASSPGWSYEQYF
clone size: few
D gene: -
J gene: TRBJ2-7
V gene: TRBV7-6

CDR3 DNA: TGCAGTGCTGAGCAGGGACCGGAGACCCAGTACTTC
CDR3 protein: CSAEQGPETQYF
clone size: few
D gene: -
J gene: TRBJ2-5
V gene: TRBV20-1

CDR3 DNA: TGTGCCAGCATAGCCTGGGACCGCGACTCTGGAAACACCATATATTTT
CDR3 protein: CASIAWDRDSGNTIYF
clone size: -
D gene: -
J gene: TRBJ1-3
V gene: TRBV27

CDR3 DNA: TGTGCCAGCAAAAGCGGGGCTCAAATACCCTACGAGCAGTACTTC
CDR3 protein: CASKSGAQIPYEQYF
clone size: -
D gene: TRBD2
J gene: TRBJ2-7
V gene: TRBV28

CDR3 DNA: TGTGCCAGCAGCTTATCCTGGGCAACTGAGCAGTTCTTC
CDR3 protein: CASSLSWATEQFF
clone size: -
D gene: -
J gene: TRBJ2-1
V gene: TRBV5-6

CDR3 DNA: TGTGCCAGCAGTCGCACGAGGGGCTTGTTCTACGAGCAGTACTTC
CDR3 protein: CASSRTRGLFYEQYF
clone size: few
D gene: -
J gene: TRBJ2-7
V gene: TRBV12-3/TRBV12-4

CDR3 DNA: TGTGCCTGGACAGGAGGGGACTATGGCTACACCTTC
CDR3 protein: CAWTGGDYGYTF
clone size: many
D gene: -
J gene: TRBJ1-2
V gene: TRBV30

CDR3 DNA: TGTGCCAGCACGGAGGGAGAATCCGAGCAGTACTTC
CDR3 protein: CASTEGESEQYF
clone size: -
D gene: -
J gene: TRBJ2-7
V gene: TRBV7-9

CDR3 DNA: TGTGCCAGCAGCTTGCGTACTGTAAACCATAGCGGGAGAAAGAATGAGCAGTTCTTC
CDR3 protein: CASSLRTVNHSGRKNEQFF
clone size: few
D gene: TRBD2
J gene: TRBJ2-1
V gene: TRBV5-6

CDR3 DNA: TGTGCCAGCAGTTCGGGGACAGGCGGGTTCGCTGAAGCTTTCTTT
CDR3 protein: CASSSGTGGFAEAFF
clone size: -
D gene: TRBD1
J gene: TRBJ1-1
V gene: TRBV6-1

CDR3 DNA: TGTGCCAGCAGCTTGTATTCAATTACAGATACGCAGTATTTT
CDR3 protein: CASSLYSITDTQYF
clone size: few
D gene: -
J gene: TRBJ2-3
V gene: TRBV5-5

CDR3 DNA: TGTGCCAGCAGTCCCCCGGACCGCTACGAGCAGTACTTC
CDR3 protein: CASSPPDRYEQYF
clone size: few
D gene: -
J gene: TRBJ2-7
V gene: TRBV28

CDR3 DNA: TGTGCCTGGAGTACAGGGCTCTACGAGCAGTACTTC
CDR3 protein: CAWSTGLYEQYF
clone size: many
D gene: -
J gene: TRBJ2-7
V gene: TRBV30

CDR3 DNA: TGCGCCAGCAGTGATAGACTAGCGGGAGTCATAGATACGCAGTATTTT
CDR3 protein: CASSDRLAGVIDTQYF
clone size: -
D gene: TRBD2
J gene: TRBJ2-3
V gene: TRBV10-2

CDR3 DNA: TGCAGTGCTTCAGAGTACGGGGAGCTGTTTTTT
CDR3 protein: CSASEYGELFF
clone size: few
D gene: -
J gene: TRBJ2-2
V gene: TRBV20-1

CDR3 DNA: TGTGCCAGCAGTGAGGCTAGGGAGGGGCAGCCCTACGAGCAGTACTTC
CDR3 protein: CASSEAREGQPYEQYF
clone size: -
D gene: TRBD2
J gene: TRBJ2-7
V gene: TRBV2

CDR3 DNA: TGTGCCAGCAGTTTGACCCCAGGATCTTCTTCACAGTTCTTC
CDR3 protein: CASSLTPGSSSQFF
clone size: -
D gene: -
J gene: TRBJ2-1
V gene: TRBV12-3/TRBV12-4

CDR3 DNA: TGTGCCAGCAGTTTATTGCCCAATATAGGCGAGCAGTACTTC
CDR3 protein: CASSLLPNIGEQYF
clone size: few
D gene: -
J gene: TRBJ2-7
V gene: TRBV27

CDR3 DNA: TGCAGTGTAAGAACCAGGGGCCCATACAATGAGCAGTTCTTC
CDR3 protein: CSVRTRGPYNEQFF
clone size: few
D gene: -
J gene: TRBJ2-1
V gene: TRBV20-1

CDR3 DNA: TGCGCCAGCAGCTTGGGGGCGGGAGCGCCAGGAGAGCAGTACTTC
CDR3 protein: CASSLGAGAPGEQYF
clone size: few
D gene: TRBD2
J gene: TRBJ2-7
V gene: TRBV5-1

CDR3 DNA: TGCAGCCGGCGGGGGGTTAGCAGCACAGATACGCAGTATTTT
CDR3 protein: CSRRGVSSTDTQYF
clone size: many
D gene: TRBD2
J gene: TRBJ2-3
V gene: TRBV20-1

CDR3 DNA: TGTGCCAGCAGCTTCTCCCCGGGCGAGCAGTACTTC
CDR3 protein: CASSFSPGEQYF
clone size: few
D gene: -
J gene: TRBJ2-7
V gene: TRBV7-2

CDR3 DNA: TGTGCCAGCTTCGAGGGGACAGGGGGAGATGGCTACACCTTC
CDR3 protein: CASFEGTGGDGYTF
clone size: many
D gene: TRBD1
J gene: TRBJ1-2
V gene: TRBV7-8

CDR3 DNA: TGTGCCAGCAGCTCGACACGATCTAGCACAGATACGCAGTATTTT
CDR3 protein: CASSSTRSSTDTQYF
clone size: many
D gene: -
J gene: TRBJ2-3
V gene: TRBV12-3/TRBV12-4

CDR3 DNA: TGCAGCGTTGAGGGGACTAGCGGCCATCCGGGAGATACGCAGTATTTT
CDR3 protein: CSVEGTSGHPGDTQYF
clone size: few
D gene: TRBD2
J gene: TRBJ2-3
V gene: TRBV29-1

CDR3 DNA: TGTGCCATCAGTGAGGGTGTCTACGAGCAGTACTTC
CDR3 protein: CAISEGVYEQYF
clone size: -
D gene: -
J gene: TRBJ2-7
V gene: TRBV10-3

CDR3 DNA: TGTGCCAGCAGTCCTTCCTCGGACAGGAACACTGAAGCTTTCTTT
CDR3 protein: CASSPSSDRNTEAFF
clone size: -
D gene: -
J gene: TRBJ1-1
V gene: TRBV28

CDR3 DNA: TGTGCCTGGAGTCCAGGGATGTGGGAAAAACTGTTTTTT
CDR3 protein: CAWSPGMWEKLFF
clone size: -
D gene: -
J gene: TRBJ1-4
V gene: TRBV30

CDR3 DNA: TGCAGTGCACGGGACTCCAGATCGCCGGAGATGGGCGAGCAGTACTTC
CDR3 protein: CSARDSRSPEMGEQYF
clone size: -
D gene: -
J gene: TRBJ2-7
V gene: TRBV20-1

CDR3 DNA: TGTGCCAGCACCTCCTGGGGGGAGGGCCGCGAGCAGTACTTC
CDR3 protein: CASTSWGEGREQYF
clone size: few
D gene: TRBD2
J gene: TRBJ2-7
V gene: TRBV28

CDR3 DNA: TGTGCCACCAGGGTATCGGTCAATAATTCACCCCTCCACTTT
CDR3 protein: CATRVSVNNSPLHF
clone size: few
D gene: -
J gene: TRBJ1-6
V gene: TRBV6-1

CDR3 DNA: TGTGCCAGCAGTGAAAGGTGGGGGACAAACACAGATACGCAGTATTTT
CDR3 protein: CASSERWGTNTDTQYF
clone size: -
D gene: -
J gene: TRBJ2-3
V gene: TRBV6-1

CDR3 DNA: TGTGCCAGCAGTCTGAGACAGATACAAGAGCAGTTCTTC
CDR3 protein: CASSLRQIQEQFF
clone size: many
D gene: -
J gene: TRBJ2-1
V gene: TRBV28

CDR3 DNA: TGTGCCAGCAGCTCCTCCGGGACAGAAATACACAATGAGCAGTTCTTC
CDR3 protein: CASSSSGTEIHNEQFF
clone size: many
D gene: TRBD1
J gene: TRBJ2-1
V gene: TRBV5-8

CDR3 DNA: TGTGCCAGCAGTTTCACAAACACCGGGGAGCTGTTTTTT
CDR3 protein: CASSFTNTGELFF
clone size: many
D gene: -
J gene: TRBJ2-2
V gene: TRBV6-2/TRBV6-3

CDR3 DNA: TGTGCTTCTCGGCAGGGGGAGGGCCTCAGCTCCTACAATGAGCAGTTCTTC
CDR3 protein: CASRQGEGLSSYNEQFF
clone size: -
D gene: -
J gene: TRBJ2-1
V gene: TRBV12-5

CDR3 DNA: TGCAGTGCTAGAGATGCTCTAGCGGGACCGACCTACGAGCAGTACTTC
CDR3 protein: CSARDALAGPTYEQYF
clone size: -
D gene: TRBD2
J gene: TRBJ2-7
V gene: TRBV20-1

CDR3 DNA: TGCAGTGCCAGAACTAGCGGAGCGCTTTACGAGCAGTACTTC
CDR3 protein: CSARTSGALYEQYF
clone size: few
D gene: TRBD2
J gene: TRBJ2-7
V gene: TRBV20-1

CDR3 DNA: TGTGCCAGCAGCCCCTCCTCAGCGGGTCGCAGGGAGCTGTTTTTT
CDR3 protein: CASSPSSAGRRELFF
clone size: -
D gene: -
J gene: TRBJ2-2
V gene: TRBV3-1

CDR3 DNA: TGTGCCAGCAGCTTAGACAGCTTTGAAGAGACCCAGTACTTC
CDR3 protein: CASSLDSFEETQYF
clone size: many
D gene: -
J gene: TRBJ2-5
V gene: TRBV7-2

CDR3 DNA: TGTGCCAGCAGCCCCCCTAGCGGGATTGCCGGGGAGCTGTTTTTT
CDR3 protein: CASSPPSGIAGELFF
clone size: few
D gene: TRBD2
J gene: TRBJ2-2
V gene: TRBV7-9

CDR3 DNA: TGTGCCAGCAGTGAACCGAGGAGTATCACAGATACGCAGTATTTT
CDR3 protein: CASSEPRSITDTQYF
clone size: few
D gene: -
J gene: TRBJ2-3
V gene: TRBV6-1

CDR3 DNA: TGTGCCAGCAGCTTGATTGGGCGGAATGAGCAGTTCTTC
CDR3 protein: CASSLIGRNEQFF
clone size: few
D gene: -
J gene: TRBJ2-1
V gene: TRBV13

CDR3 DNA: TGCAGCGTGCCTAGCAAACAAGAGACCCAGTACTTC
CDR3 protein: CSVPSKQETQYF
clone size: few
D gene: -
J gene: TRBJ2-5
V gene: TRBV29-1

CDR3 DNA: TGTTCCAGCAGCCCAAGAACACTCTTTTACAATGAGCAGTTCTTC
CDR3 protein: CSSSPRTLFYNEQFF
clone size: -
D gene: -
J gene: TRBJ2-1
V gene: TRBV14

CDR3 DNA: TGCGCCAGCAGCTTGGTCGGCGGGGCTGGCTACGAGCAGTACTTC
CDR3 protein: CASSLVGGAGYEQYF
clone size: many
D gene: -
J gene: TRBJ2-7
V gene: TRBV5-1

CDR3 DNA: TGTGCCAGCAGCTTGGACCTCAGCTACGAGCAGTACTTC
CDR3 protein: CASSLDLSYEQYF
clone size: many
D gene: -
J gene: TRBJ2-7
V gene: TRBV7-8

CDR3 DNA: TGTGCCAGCAGCCGGATAACTAGCGGGAGGGCCCATGAGCAGTTCTTC
CDR3 protein: CASSRITSGRAHEQFF
clone size: -
D gene: TRBD2
J gene: TRBJ2-1
V gene: TRBV13